The 24 T cell receptor beta chains listed next were all sequenced from one sample in a study of Ad26.COV2.S vaccination and SARS-CoV-2 variants. Specified treatment: about 20 received Ad26.COV2.S at low or high dose, single or two shots; several received placebo; per-sample allocation not given. Sampling was done on day 63 after the first vaccine or placebo injection. Here immunoSEQ multiplex PCR was the method, and the copy in TCRdb shows in-frame clones only, minus some. This sample has roughly 300,000 clones, with about 88% found just once. This specimen consisted of peripheral blood, obtained in a trial of Ad26.COV2.S vaccine versus placebo. Receptor source: a person between 18 and 65 years old who received the Ad26.COV2.S COVID-19 vaccine or a placebo.

This clone was recorded only once. The rearrangement uses TRBV7-2 and TRBJ1-2; unclear D gene. V dropped 0 bases and J dropped 4 bases, with 9 bases sitting between them. This CDR3 comprises 14 residues. Per the germline V gene, CDR1 is SGHTA and CDR2 is FQGNSA. CDR3 protein: CASSLAEDLYGYTF. CDR3 DNA sequence: TGTGCCAGCAGCTTAGCGGAGGACCTCTATGGCTACACCTTC.

CDR3 amino acids: CASSLPGPRGGYTF. The CDR3 nucleotides are TGTGCCAGCAGCTTGCCGGGTCCTAGGGGTGGCTACACCTTC. The chain employs TRBV7-9 and TRBJ1-2; maybe TRBD1 (5 bases). Germline CDR1 and CDR2: SEHNR and FQNEAQ (reference sequence). V was clipped by 3 bases and J by 7 bases, with 15 bases between them. The CDR3 totals 14 residues.

The V and J genes are TRBV4-2 and TRBJ2-3, with 7 positions matching TRBD2. The V gene's germline CDR1 is LGHNA and CDR2 YNFKEQ. V lost 0 bases, J lost 4 bases, and 10 bases stayed unmatched. This CDR3 has 17 amino acids. The CDR3 coding sequence is TGTGCCAGCAGCCAAGAGGGGCGGGGGTCTAGCCCAGATACGCAGTATTTT. Its translation is CASSQEGRGSSPDTQYF.

The table lists this clone with a count of one. V and J are TRBV6-6 and TRBJ2-7, with 9 positions matching TRBD1. Unmatched junction bases numbered 4, after V lost 4 bases and J lost 0 bases. CDR1 and CDR2 from the germline V gene are MNHNY and SVGAGI (reference sequence). The CDR3 length is 15 residues. The CDR3 DNA is TGTGCCAGCAGTTCCTTGGACAGGGGCTCCTACGAGCAGTACTTC. Translating it yields CASSSLDRGSYEQYF.

The chain couples TRBV11-2 to TRBJ2-1; TRBD2 aligns across 11 bases. Germline assignment: CDR1 SGHAT and CDR2 FQNNGV. J lost 15 bases, V lost 5 bases, and 12 bases had no gene match. CDR3 length equals 14 residues. The CDR3, as DNA: TGTGCCAGCAGCCCAGGGACTAGCGGTTGGGGCCCGTTCTTC. Its translation is CASSPGTSGWGPFF.

This chain connects TRBV4-3 to TRBJ1-1; 10 positions agree with TRBD1. In germline, CDR1 is LGHNA, CDR2 YSLEER. This CDR3 is 14 amino acids long. Trimming took 4 bases from V and 3 from J; bases not matched to a gene: 2. CDR3 residues: CASSRGQGDTEAFF. For the CDR3, the DNA is TGCGCCAGCAGCCGAGGACAGGGGGACACTGAAGCTTTCTTT.

This clone was counted a few times. The chain has TRBV7-9 and TRBJ2-5; D might be TRBD2 (5 bases). Trimming shortened V by 1 base and J by 3 bases, and 12 bases separated the two germline ends. In germline, CDR1 is SEHNR, CDR2 FQNEAQ (reference sequence). The CDR3 covers 15 residues. Written as DNA, the CDR3 is TGTGCCAGCAGCTTAGGGGTGAGGGTAGAAGAGACCCAGTACTTC. It is translated as CASSLGVRVEETQYF.

The chain carries TRBV6-2 or TRBV6-3 and TRBJ2-1; 12 nucleotides line up with TRBD2. V lost 5 bases, J lost 5 bases, and 1 base stayed unmatched. The germline V gene encodes CDR1 MNHEY and CDR2 SVGEGT. The CDR3 contains 14 residues. The CDR3 is CASSRTSGNNEQFF. CDR3 nucleotide sequence: TGTGCCAGCAGTCGGACTAGCGGGAACAATGAGCAGTTCTTC.

This clone was seen just once. This sequence joins TRBV6-6 and TRBJ2-1; weak D call: TRBD1 (7 bases). The CDR3 spans 12 residues. Germline V gives CDR1 MNHNY, CDR2 SVGAGI (reference sequence). V lost 11 bases to trimming and J lost 9 bases, with 17 bases between them. The CDR3 protein is CAGSGGGGEQFF. The CDR3 coding sequence is TGTGCCGGGTCCGGAGGGGGCGGTGAGCAGTTCTTC.

This chain joins TRBV4-3 and TRBJ2-7; 9 bases agree with TRBD2. CDR1 and CDR2 from the germline V gene are LGHNA and YSLEER. The CDR3 length is 19 residues. The junction had 16 bases not matched to a gene; V was cut back by 1 base and J by 3 bases. The CDR3 nucleotides are TGCGCCAGCAGCCAAGCCCCCGCTCCTTCGCGGACTAGCGACTACGAGCAGTACTTC. It is translated as CASSQAPAPSRTSDYEQYF.

The chain recombines TRBV7-6 with TRBJ1-1, with D hard to call. The CDR3 contains 16 residues. V was clipped by 1 base and J by 0 bases, with 12 bases between them. The germline gives CDR1 SGHVS, CDR2 FNYEAQ. The CDR3 protein is CASSLGSGGLNTEAFF. DNA of the CDR3: TGTGCCAGCAGCTTAGGATCTGGCGGCTTGAACACTGAAGCTTTCTTT. Complete variable domain (other parts from reference TRBV7-6 and TRBJ1-1): GAGVSQSPRYKVTKRGQDVALRCDPISGHVSLYWYRQALGQGPEFLTYFNYEAQQDKSGLPNDRFSAERPEGSISTLTIQRTEQRDSAMYRCASSLGSGGLNTEAFFGQGTRLTVV.

This rearrangement joins TRBV11-2 to TRBJ2-7; 7 bases align to TRBD1. The CDR3 extends over 15 amino acids. Germline values: CDR1 SGHAT, CDR2 FQNNGV. Trimming removed 3 bases from V and 1 base from J; junction bases left unmatched: 6. This chain's CDR3 is CASSLTDRPSYEQYF. The CDR3 DNA reads as TGTGCCAGCAGCTTGACGGACAGGCCTTCCTACGAGCAGTACTTC.

V and J are TRBV6-5 and TRBJ2-5; 10 bases line up with TRBD1. The CDR3 runs 15 residues. Trimming cost V 10 bases and J 3 bases; bases outside gene matches: 11. CDR1 is MNHEY and CDR2 is SVGAGI in the germline V gene. CDR3 in amino acids: CATSTGGYRKETQYF. The CDR3 DNA follows: TGTGCCACCTCGACAGGGGGCTACCGAAAAGAGACCCAGTACTTC.

At least ten counts were recorded for this clone. This chain joins TRBV6-2 or TRBV6-3 and TRBJ2-3; the match to TRBD2 covers 8 bases. The germline V gene encodes CDR1 MNHEY and CDR2 SVGEGT. With V trimmed by 7 bases and J by 5 bases, 8 bases remained unmatched. This CDR3 has 14 amino acids. The CDR3: CASNPGREVDTQYF. As DNA, the CDR3 is TGTGCCAGCAACCCCGGGCGGGAGGTAGATACGCAGTATTTT.

V and J are TRBV7-9 and TRBJ2-5, with D possibly called TRBD1 or TRBD2 (6 bases each). V lost 5 bases to trimming and J lost 1 base, with 11 bases between them. There are 14 residues in the CDR3. Germline assignment: CDR1 SEHNR and CDR2 FQNEAQ (reference sequence). The CDR3 DNA reads as TGTGCCAGCAGCCCCCCGGGGGCCCAAGAGACCCAGTACTTC. It is translated as CASSPPGAQETQYF.

This chain uses TRBV6-6 with TRBJ1-2; 7 nucleotides align to TRBD1. The CDR3 is made up of 15 amino acids. The V gene end was trimmed by 2 bases and the J gene end by 1 base; junction bases not matched to a gene: 4. Germline V gene sequence: CDR1 MNHNY, CDR2 SVGAGI (reference sequence). The CDR3 nucleotides are TGTGCCAGCAGTTACCCGGGACAGCATAACTATGGCTACACCTTC. It encodes CASSYPGQHNYGYTF.

This clone was recorded only once. The chain combines TRBV6-1 with TRBJ2-2, with 9 bases identical to TRBD1. From germline, CDR1 is MNHNS and CDR2 SASEGT. V lost 2 bases, J lost 1 base, and 5 bases stayed unmatched. CDR3 size: 17 residues. CDR3 residues: CASSERGTGWNTGELFF. In DNA form, the CDR3 reads TGTGCCAGCAGTGAAAGGGGGACAGGGTGGAACACCGGGGAGCTGTTTTTT.

This clone occurred once. The chain uses TRBV3-1 (or the pseudogene TRBV3-2) and TRBJ2-1; the D is unclear. The CDR3 spans 15 residues. The germline V and J ends were trimmed by 2 bases and 7 bases, with 15 bases remaining between them. The germline gives CDR1 LGHDT, CDR2 YNNKEL (reference sequence). The CDR3 reads CASSQTFYTSNEQFF. CDR3 DNA: TGTGCCAGCAGCCAAACTTTCTACACTTCGAATGAGCAGTTCTTC.

The chain carries TRBV27 and TRBJ1-6; the D is unclear. V lost 4 bases to trimming and J lost 18 bases, with 28 bases between them. The CDR3 covers 16 residues. The germline V gene encodes CDR1 MNHEY and CDR2 SMNVEV (reference sequence). CDR3 nucleotide sequence: TGTGCCAGCAGTTATCCCTCATTGAAACTCGGCCCCTGCCGCCACTTT. Its protein product is CASSYPSLKLGPCRHF.

V and J are TRBV18 and TRBJ1-2; TRBD1 matches at 7 bases. Germline V CDR1 and CDR2: KGHSH, LQKENI. V gave up 8 bases and J gave up 3 bases; unmatched junction bases: 12. This CDR3 region has 15 residues. The CDR3 region is CASRIDRAQDYGYTF. CDR3 nucleotide sequence: TGTGCCAGCCGCATTGACAGGGCGCAGGACTATGGCTACACCTTC.

This clone was observed a few times. The chain is built from TRBV20-1 and TRBJ2-3; D is unclear. Trimming left V 6 bases short and J 6 bases short, with 10 bases between. Germline CDR1 reads DFQATT; CDR2 reads SNEGSKA (reference sequence). The CDR3 consists of 11 residues. The DNA for the CDR3 is TGCAGTGCCAGCCATCCCGATACGCAGTATTTT. Amino acid sequence: CSASHPDTQYF.

The CDR3 DNA follows: TGCGCCAGCAGCCGTGACAGGGGCTACAATGAGCAGTTCTTC. This translates into CASSRDRGYNEQFF. This chain links TRBV4-3 with TRBJ2-1; 8 bases are a match to TRBD1. The CDR3 loop spans 14 amino acids. Germline trimming cut 4 bases from V and 3 bases from J; bases unmatched to any gene: 2. CDR1 and CDR2 (germline): LGHNA, YSLEER.

The rearrangement links TRBV6-4 to TRBJ1-2; 10 bases are shared with TRBD1. With 3 bases clipped from V and 2 bases from J, the junction kept 3 bases outside the gene matches. The CDR3 runs 15 residues. Looked up from germline, CDR1 is MRHNA and CDR2 is SNTAGT. This CDR3 reads CASSDPGQGNYGYTF. In nucleotides, the CDR3 is TGTGCCAGCAGTGATCCGGGACAGGGGAACTATGGCTACACCTTC.

The chain carries TRBV28 and TRBJ2-7; unclear D gene. V shed 3 bases and J shed 4 bases, with 16 bases lying between them. The CDR3 sequence is 15 residues long. Per the germline V gene, CDR1 is MDHEN and CDR2 is SYDVKM. CDR3 in amino acids: CASSFSGGTRYEQYF. DNA of the CDR3: TGTGCCAGCAGTTTTTCAGGCGGCACGAGATACGAGCAGTACTTC.